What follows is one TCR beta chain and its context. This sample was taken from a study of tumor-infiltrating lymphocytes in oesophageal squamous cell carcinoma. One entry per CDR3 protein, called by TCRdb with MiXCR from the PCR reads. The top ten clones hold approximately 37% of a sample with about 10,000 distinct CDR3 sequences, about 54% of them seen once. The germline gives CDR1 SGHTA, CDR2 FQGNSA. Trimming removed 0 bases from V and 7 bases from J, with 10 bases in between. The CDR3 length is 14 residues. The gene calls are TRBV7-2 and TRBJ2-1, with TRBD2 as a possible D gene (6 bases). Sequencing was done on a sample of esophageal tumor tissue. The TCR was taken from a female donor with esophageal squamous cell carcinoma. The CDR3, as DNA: TGTGCCAGCAGCTTAGCTGGGACTCTAAATGAGCAGTTCTTC. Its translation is CASSLAGTLNEQFF.